These T cell receptor beta chains were read from a single sample in a study of blood T cell repertoires in COVID-19. TCRdb keeps only in-frame clones here, not all; method: immunoSEQ multiplex PCR. The data hold about 110,000 clones, with approximately 90% observed a single time. Input material: peripheral blood. Receptors were obtained from a man in his fifties or sixties with active or convalescent COVID-19. CDR3s include the opening cysteine and the closing phenylalanine or tryptophan. The D gene is left open where the match is weak. A clone size is listed for some rows: how often the clone was seen (once, few, many), or a class if it is expanded.

cdr3_aa cdr3_nt d_call j_call clone_size v_call
CASSLEGVYDEQYF TGCGCCAGCAGCTTGGAGGGGGTTTACGACGAGCAGTACTTC . TRBJ2-7 . TRBV5-1
CASSRSPQETQYF TGTGCCAGCAGTCGTAGTCCCCAAGAGACCCAGTACTTC . TRBJ2-5 . TRBV7-2
CASRPGQNYNEQFF TGTGCCAGTAGACCGGGACAGAACTACAATGAGCAGTTCTTC TRBD1 TRBJ2-1 . TRBV19
CASSPGDRRVGTDTQYF TGCGCCAGCAGCCCGGGGGATCGCAGGGTTGGGACAGATACGCAGTATTTT . TRBJ2-3 . TRBV4-1
CASSRGLAGYEQYF TGTGCCAGCAGTCGGGGACTAGCGGGGTACGAGCAGTACTTC TRBD2 TRBJ2-7 . TRBV6-5
CASSLTSGDVREQFF TGCGCCAGCAGCCTAACTAGCGGGGATGTCCGGGAGCAGTTCTTC TRBD2 TRBJ2-1 once TRBV5-1
CASRSRQGAYGYTF TGTGCCAGCCGTTCAAGACAGGGGGCGTATGGCTACACCTTC TRBD1 TRBJ1-2 once TRBV28
CASSEATGGKETQYF TGTGCCAGCAGTGAAGCGACGGGAGGGAAAGAGACCCAGTACTTC TRBD2 TRBJ2-5 . TRBV2
CATSDPGLGNTIYF TGTGCCACCAGTGATCCGGGACTTGGAAACACCATATATTTT . TRBJ1-3 . TRBV24-1
CASSQGKGKGQGAFTPLHF TGCGCCAGCAGCCAAGGTAAGGGGAAGGGACAGGGGGCATTCACACCCCTCCACTTT TRBD1 TRBJ1-6 . TRBV4-1
CASSPGQGGNQPQHF TGCGCCAGCAGCCCGGGACAGGGGGGAAATCAGCCCCAGCATTTT TRBD1 TRBJ1-5 once TRBV5-1
CASRSSGGVLNEQFF TGTGCCAGCAGGTCAAGCGGGGGGGTCCTCAATGAGCAGTTCTTC TRBD2 TRBJ2-1 . TRBV27
CASSLPSGLASDNEQFF TGTGCCAGCAGCTTGCCCTCCGGACTAGCGTCCGACAATGAGCAGTTCTTC TRBD2 TRBJ2-1 . TRBV7-8
CASRGGNQPQHF TGTGCCAGCAGGGGAGGCAATCAGCCCCAGCATTTT . TRBJ1-5 . TRBV6-5
CASSIQARLQGSDGYTF TGTGCCAGTAGTATCCAGGCCAGACTCCAGGGATCTGATGGCTACACCTTC . TRBJ1-2 . TRBV19
CASNDRGLGEQYF TGCGCCAGCAACGACAGGGGATTGGGGGAGCAGTACTTC TRBD1 TRBJ2-7 . TRBV10-1
CATAEDRSYGYTF TGTGCCACCGCTGAGGACAGGAGCTATGGCTACACCTTC TRBD1 TRBJ1-2 . TRBV6-6
CASSSHPTDRGGYTF TGTGCCAGCAGTTCCCATCCTACGGACAGGGGAGGCTACACCTTC TRBD1 TRBJ1-2 . TRBV27
CASSVLGNAGSYEQYF TGTGCCAGCAGCGTCCTAGGTAATGCAGGGTCCTACGAGCAGTACTTC . TRBJ2-7 . TRBV7-8
CASSRTSGVDNEQFF TGTGCCAGCAGCCGGACTAGCGGGGTAGACAATGAGCAGTTCTTC TRBD2 TRBJ2-1 . TRBV3-1/TRBV3-2
CASSLMAPSGEPSGANVLTF TGCGCCAGCAGCTTGATGGCTCCCTCCGGGGAACCTTCTGGGGCCAACGTCCTGACTTTC . TRBJ2-6 once TRBV5-1
CASSSRDYPLYEQYF TGTGCCAGCAGCAGCCGGGACTACCCCCTCTACGAGCAGTACTTC TRBD2 TRBJ2-7 . TRBV5-6
CASSLVDRGLGYTF TGTGCCAGCAGCCTAGTGGACAGGGGGCTTGGCTACACCTTC TRBD1 TRBJ1-2 . TRBV28
CASSFVRANQPQHF TGTGCCAGCAGTTTCGTCAGGGCAAATCAGCCCCAGCATTTT . TRBJ1-5 . TRBV2
CASSELGAYYEQYF TGTGCCAGCAGTGAACTTGGTGCCTACTACGAGCAGTACTTC . TRBJ2-7 . TRBV6-1
CASSPQGFTEAFF TGTGCCAGCAGCCCACAGGGCTTCACTGAAGCTTTCTTT . TRBJ1-1 . TRBV9
CASSSDRGATDTQYF TGTGCCAGCAGCTCGGACAGGGGAGCCACAGATACGCAGTATTTT TRBD1 TRBJ2-3 . TRBV7-9
CSASARGAGGVYNEQFF TGCAGTGCTAGTGCGCGGGGGGCGGGGGGGGTCTACAATGAGCAGTTCTTC TRBD2 TRBJ2-1 . TRBV20-1
CASSYGAGAEAFF TGTGCCAGCAGTTACGGGGCAGGGGCTGAAGCTTTCTTT . TRBJ1-1 . TRBV6-5
CSVDGETQYF TGCAGCGTTGACGGGGAGACCCAGTACTTC . TRBJ2-5 . TRBV29-1
CASSRAAGGLYEQYF TGTGCCAGCAGTCGGGCTGCGGGAGGTCTTTACGAGCAGTACTTC TRBD2 TRBJ2-7 . TRBV6-5
CASSDAWDRGDGYTF TGTGCCAGCAGTGATGCTTGGGACAGGGGGGATGGCTACACCTTC TRBD1 TRBJ1-2 . TRBV6-1
CASSDGGSLETQYF TGTGCCAGCAGCGACGGGGGGAGTCTTGAGACCCAGTACTTC TRBD2 TRBJ2-5 . TRBV6-6
CASSKDRENTEAFF TGTGCCAGCAGCAAGGACAGAGAGAACACTGAAGCTTTCTTT . TRBJ1-1 . TRBV7-9
CASSDAPLGGQTNEKLFF TGTGCCAGCAGTGATGCCCCTCTCGGGGGACAGACTAATGAAAAACTGTTTTTT TRBD1 TRBJ1-4 . TRBV2